This entry features one T cell receptor (beta chain) sequence. Antigen specificity is unknown. The record originates from a study of cytomegalovirus exposure and HLA in healthy donors. Study as a whole: The platform used for the 120 validation repertoires matched that of the roughly 720 first-cohort repertoires, a later analysis reported.

General study points: A subsequent analysis found that TCR clusters from the first cohort also tended to co-occur in the 120 or so validation repertoires, with about 94% of cluster scores above 0.

Libraries were prepared by immunoSEQ multiplex PCR; TCRdb keeps only in-frame clonotypes and omits some of them. The sample has 200,000 to 300,000 clones; 90% are singletons. This CDR3 comprises 15 residues. Germline V gene data show CDR1 as MGHRA and CDR2 as YSYEKL. V was pared by 1 base and J by 1 base, with 11 bases between. The sequenced sample was PBMCs. The TCR originated in a woman aged 25 to 39 in good health and CMV-seronegative. The chain combines TRBV4-1 with TRBJ2-7, with a tentative D call TRBD2 (5 bases). CDR3 DNA sequence: TGCGCCAGCAGCCAAGGCGCGGGCAAGTCCTACGAGCAGTACTTC. Translation: CASSQGAGKSYEQYF.